This T cell receptor beta chain is drawn from a study of cytomegalovirus exposure and HLA in healthy donors. In the study overall: Within the Caucasian-associated ancestry cluster were roughly 81% of the 350 to 400 genotyped donors. Study observations and caveats: Later analysis associated a missense DCLRE1C variant with TCR beta V- and J-gene trimming. In a later analysis, approximately 15,000 TCR beta sequences were associated with HLA alleles at 0.05 false discovery rate. A later analysis found common viral pathogens apparently linked to several of the most significant clusters.

This CDR3 has 14 residues. The V gene lost 2 bases and the J gene lost 4 bases, with 12 bases spanning the gap. The germline CDR1 and CDR2 sequences are SGHDT and YYEEEE. Concerning this clone itself: Antigen: not known.

Primers: 60 Vbeta forward and 13 Jbeta reverse. Sequencing used immunoSEQ multiplex PCR; TCRdb keeps in-frame clones, though not all of them. The data contain roughly 140,000 clones, approximately 79% of them singletons. Sequencing was performed on PBMCs. This sequence was found in a woman aged 25 to 39 in good health and CMV-seronegative. The V gene is TRBV5-6, the J gene TRBJ1-1; TRBD1 might be the D (6 bases). CDR3 protein: CASSFRQGSTEAFF. CDR3 in DNA: TGTGCCAGCAGCTTTCGGCAGGGGAGCACTGAAGCTTTCTTT.